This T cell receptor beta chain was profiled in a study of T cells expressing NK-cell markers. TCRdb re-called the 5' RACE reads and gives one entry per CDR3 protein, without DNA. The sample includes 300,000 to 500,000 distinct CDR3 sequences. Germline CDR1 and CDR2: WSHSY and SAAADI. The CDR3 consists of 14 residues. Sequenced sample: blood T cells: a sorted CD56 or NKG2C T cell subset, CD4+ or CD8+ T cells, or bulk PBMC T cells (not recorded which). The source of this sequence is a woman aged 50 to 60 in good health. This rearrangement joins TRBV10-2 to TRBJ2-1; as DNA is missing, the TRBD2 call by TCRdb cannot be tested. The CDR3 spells CASSDLLAGGEQFF.